This T cell receptor (beta chain) was sequenced during a study of T cells in Graves' hyperthyroidism and ophthalmopathy. Researchers took RNA transcripts and amplified the TCR beta CDR3 regions from them. Using the HTBI primer set, a first-round RT-PCR was run on the TCR CDR3. From the multiplex PCR reads, TCRdb called clonotypes with MiXCR, one entry per CDR3 protein. The repertoire holds fewer than 800,000 distinct CDR3 sequences, with roughly 17% as singletons. Among the patients, aged 18 to 65, hyperthyroidism was newly diagnosed and had lasted under 2 months. Reasons for excluding patients were uncontrolled infection, other autoimmune disease, pregnancy or lactation. The V and J ends lost 0 bases and 4 bases respectively, with 15 bases between them. Germline lookup yields CDR1 MGHRA and CDR2 YSYEKL. The CDR3 sequence is 16 residues long.

The sequencing sample was made of blood. The receptor's source is a man between 18 and 29 years old with Graves' hyperthyroidism. The chain uses TRBV4-1 and TRBJ1-1; no clear D. This CDR3 reads CASSQEYEDGTTEAFF. As DNA, the CDR3 is TGCGCCAGCAGCCAAGAGTATGAGGACGGAACCACTGAAGCTTTCTTT.